Included here is one TCR beta chain sequence, with context. Germline V gene data show CDR1 as SGHAT and CDR2 as FQDESV (reference sequence). J gave up 1 base and V 7 bases, and 6 bases lay outside the gene matches. The CDR3 loop spans 15 amino acids. The sample originates from a study of blood T cell repertoires in COVID-19. The data were produced by immunoSEQ multiplex PCR, yet TCRdb's version contains in-frame clones alone and is incomplete. The sample includes under 85,000 clones, about 90% of them seen just once. Sequences were obtained from peripheral blood. This chain connects TRBV11-1 to TRBJ1-1; 10 bases agree with TRBD1. This sequence originates from a man in his fifties with acute or convalescent COVID-19. CDR3 DNA: TGTGCCAGCAAATCCGGGACAGGGGCGAACACTGAAGCTTTCTTT. It is translated as CASKSGTGANTEAFF.